This TCR beta chain was recorded in a study of cytomegalovirus exposure and HLA in healthy donors. General observations from the study: A later analysis reportedly identified an Asian-associated ancestry cluster as carrying fewer N-insertions than the roughly 670-donor mean. TRBV6-2, TRBV6-3 and some other V segments were excluded as indistinguishable. Later work found that TCR association rates differed between HLA loci; DRB1 had the most and HLA-C the fewest.

Deletions cut 6 bases from V and 2 bases from J, with 16 bases between. CDR3 length: 15 residues. CDR1 and CDR2 (germline): MDHEN, SYDVKM. PCR primers comprised 60 Vbeta and 13 Jbeta primers. Using immunoSEQ multiplex PCR, the repertoire was profiled, and TCRdb retains in-frame clones only, with some absent. The sample comprises approximately 190,000 clones, roughly 73% of which are singletons, and approximately 1.8% rests with the top ten. Turning to this clone: Its antigen is unidentified.

The V gene is TRBV28, the J gene TRBJ1-2; D perhaps matches TRBD1 (5 bases). The sequenced material came from PBMCs. The receptor was isolated from a woman aged 25 to 39 in good health and CMV-seronegative. The CDR3, as DNA: TGTGCCAGCAGCTCAACGGTGTCAGGGAACTATGGCTACACCTTC. This encodes CASSSTVSGNYGYTF.